The 8 T cell receptor beta chains given below trace back to one sample, sequenced in a study of patients and donors after allogeneic stem cell transplantation. TCRdb analysed the RT-PCR reads with MiXCR anew, one entry per CDR3 protein. Counted here are 17,000 or so distinct CDR3 sequences, roughly a quarter occurring once; the ten biggest clones make up 36%. The sample comprised blood, either unsorted or a sorted T cell fraction (not recorded which). The origin of the receptors is a human donor who was either an allogeneic HSCT recipient or a stem cell or donor lymphocyte infusion donor (not recorded which). It is not recorded whose cells these are; they may come from a transplant donor.

This clonotype was seen a handful of times. The chain combines TRBV6-5 with TRBJ2-1, with 8 bases that match TRBD1. Losses at the gene ends were 1 base for V and 13 bases for J; bases not matched to a gene: 12. This CDR3 has 15 residues. In germline, CDR1 is MNHEY, CDR2 SVGAGI. The chain's CDR3 is CASSYFQGTGQYQFF. Here the CDR3 DNA reads TGTGCCAGCAGTTACTTCCAAGGGACAGGCCAATACCAGTTCTTC.

This clonotype was seen more than once but under ten times. In nucleotides, the CDR3 is TGCAGTGCTAGCCAGGGCTACCTAAACTATGGCTACACCTTC. It specifies CSASQGYLNYGYTF. J is TRBJ1-2 and V is TRBV20-1, with TRBD1 as a possible D gene (5 bases). V was cut by 3 bases and J by 2 bases, with 13 bases left in between. This CDR3 region has 14 residues. In germline, CDR1 is DFQATT, CDR2 SNEGSKA (reference sequence).

The table lists this clonotype with many counts. The chain carries TRBV20-1 and TRBJ2-7; a weak D match, TRBD2 (6 bases). From germline, CDR1 is DFQATT and CDR2 SNEGSKA (reference sequence). Trimming stripped 3 bases from V and 4 bases from J, with 7 bases between. This CDR3 contains 11 residues. The CDR3 is CSASGGYEQYF. The CDR3 DNA reads as TGCAGTGCTAGCGGGGGATACGAGCAGTACTTC.

V is TRBV5-6 and J is TRBJ1-1; 9 positions match TRBD1. The CDR3 has 13 amino acids. V lost 5 bases and J lost 6; bases outside the gene matches: 5. Germline V gives CDR1 SGHDT, CDR2 YYEEEE. The CDR3 DNA follows: TGTGCCAGCAGAAAGGACAGGGGATCTGAAGCTTTCTTT. Protein: CASRKDRGSEAFF.

Ten or more counts support this clonotype. This chain links TRBV20-1 with TRBJ2-3; possible D gene TRBD1, 5 bases. CDR1 is DFQATT and CDR2 is SNEGSKA in the germline V gene (reference sequence). Trimming pared 4 bases from V and 2 bases from J, leaving 13 bases between. This CDR3 has 14 residues. The CDR3 nucleotides are TGCAGTGCTACTAACAGGAAAACCACAGATACGCAGTATTTT. Encoded protein: CSATNRKTTDTQYF.

The chain links TRBV7-9 to TRBJ1-2; tentatively, D is TRBD1 (6 bases). Germline assignment: CDR1 SEHNR and CDR2 FQNEAQ (reference sequence). The CDR3 runs to 12 residues. V lost 7 bases and J lost 4, with 10 bases in between. The CDR3 nucleotides are TGTGCCAGCACAGGGGACGGCTATGGCTACACCTTC. It yields the protein CASTGDGYGYTF.

The V gene is TRBV30, the J gene TRBJ2-3; D unresolved. The V and J ends lost 1 base and 6 bases respectively, with 8 bases between them. Looked up from germline, CDR1 is GTSNPN and CDR2 is SVGIG (reference sequence). This CDR3 is built from 12 residues. The CDR3 is CAWSEGPDTQYF. The CDR3 DNA is TGTGCCTGGAGTGAAGGTCCCGATACGCAGTATTTT.

This clonotype was seen only a few times. The gene calls are TRBV12-3 or TRBV12-4 and TRBJ1-3; D not resolved. V was pared by 2 bases and J by 4 bases, with 9 bases between. This CDR3 has 14 residues. The CDR3 DNA follows: TGTGCCAGCAGTTTAAACCTAGGGGGAAACACCATATATTTT. Translating it yields CASSLNLGGNTIYF.